This T cell receptor beta chain came from a study of blood T cell repertoires in COVID-19. The wider study: The study drew acute and convalescent COVID-19 samples from the United States, Italy and Spain. PBMCs, B-cell-depleted T cells, or T cells provided the cDNA or gDNA that made up the material.

The trim removed 0 bases at V and 7 bases at J, leaving 8 bases unmatched. Per germline, CDR1 SGHRS and CDR2 YFSETQ. This CDR3 has 15 amino acids. The authors' processing: Amplified reference gene primers provided the basis for estimating nucleated cell counts. Here immunoSEQ multiplex PCR was the method, and the copy in TCRdb shows in-frame clones only, minus some. For V, J and clone size, that table is used; D and trimming come from the DNA. Of under 300,000 clones listed, 80% to 90% are singletons. The rearrangement links TRBV5-1 to TRBJ1-2, with 8 bases aligning to TRBD1. Sequenced material: peripheral blood. The clonotype comes from a woman in her 40s who had recovered from COVID-19. CDR3 in DNA: TGCGCCAGCAGCTTGGACGGGGCAGGGGGCGGTGGCTACACCTTC. Protein product: CASSLDGAGGGGYTF.